This TCR beta chain was found in a study of shared clonotypes between healthy human individuals. Whole-study results and caveats: The expectation was that sequencing depth would affect clonotype sharing among donors.

It was CD45RO-negative cells, positively selected for CCR7, that made up naive CD8 cells, with terminally differentiated effector memory CD45RA+ cells excluded. The count of this clone is one. Its target is unknown. V shed 1 base, J shed 6 bases, and the junction held 6 bases outside the gene matches. There are 15 residues in the CDR3. Per the germline V gene, CDR1 is SEHNR and CDR2 is FQNEAQ (reference sequence). Repertoires were generated with immunoSEQ multiplex PCR, while TCRdb's copy carries only in-frame clones and drops some. The repertoire has about 580,000 clones, 95% to 98% of them found once; the top ten carry roughly 0.29%.

J is TRBJ2-1 and V is TRBV7-9, with TRBD1 identical over 7 bases. Input material: naive CD8+ T cells sorted from blood. This TCR came from a man younger than 45 in good health. The CDR3 DNA reads as TGTGCCAGCAGCTTAGGGGGACAGCCCCTCAATGAGCAGTTCTTC. Amino acids: CASSLGGQPLNEQFF.